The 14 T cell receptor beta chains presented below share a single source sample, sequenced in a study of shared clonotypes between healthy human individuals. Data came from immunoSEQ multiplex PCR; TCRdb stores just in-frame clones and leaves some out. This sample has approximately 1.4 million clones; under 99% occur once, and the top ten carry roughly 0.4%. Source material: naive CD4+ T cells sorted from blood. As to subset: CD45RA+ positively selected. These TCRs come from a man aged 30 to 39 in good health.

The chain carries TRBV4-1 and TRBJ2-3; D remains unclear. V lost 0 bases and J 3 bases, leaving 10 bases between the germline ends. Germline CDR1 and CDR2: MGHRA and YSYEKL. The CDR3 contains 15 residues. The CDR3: CASSQDWPATDTQYF. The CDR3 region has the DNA TGCGCCAGCAGCCAAGATTGGCCGGCTACAGATACGCAGTATTTT.

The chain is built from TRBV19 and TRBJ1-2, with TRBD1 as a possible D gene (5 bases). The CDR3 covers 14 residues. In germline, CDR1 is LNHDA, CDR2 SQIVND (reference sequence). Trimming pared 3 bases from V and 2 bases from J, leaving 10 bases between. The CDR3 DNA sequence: TGTGCCAGTAGTATGGGGCAGGGAAACTATGGCTACACCTTC. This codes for CASSMGQGNYGYTF.

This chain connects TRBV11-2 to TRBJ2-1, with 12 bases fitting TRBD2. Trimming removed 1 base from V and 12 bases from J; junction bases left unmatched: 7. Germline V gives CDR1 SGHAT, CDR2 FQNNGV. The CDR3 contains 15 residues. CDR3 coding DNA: TGTGCCAGCAGCTTAGGACTAGCGGGAGCCCGGGGGCAGTTCTTC. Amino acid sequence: CASSLGLAGARGQFF.

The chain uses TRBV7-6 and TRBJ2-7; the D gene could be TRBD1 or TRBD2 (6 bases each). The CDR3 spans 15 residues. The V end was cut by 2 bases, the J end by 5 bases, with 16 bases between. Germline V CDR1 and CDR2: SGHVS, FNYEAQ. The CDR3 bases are TGTGCCAGCAGCTTATCACAGGGAGGACTGGACGAGCAGTACTTC. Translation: CASSLSQGGLDEQYF.

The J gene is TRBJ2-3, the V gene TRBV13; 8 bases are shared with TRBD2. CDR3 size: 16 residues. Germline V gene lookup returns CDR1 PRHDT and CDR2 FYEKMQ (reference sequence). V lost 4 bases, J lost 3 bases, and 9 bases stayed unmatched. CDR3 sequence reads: CASSSPRGGGTDTQYF. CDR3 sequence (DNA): TGTGCCAGCAGCTCACCCCGGGGGGGCGGAACAGATACGCAGTATTTT.

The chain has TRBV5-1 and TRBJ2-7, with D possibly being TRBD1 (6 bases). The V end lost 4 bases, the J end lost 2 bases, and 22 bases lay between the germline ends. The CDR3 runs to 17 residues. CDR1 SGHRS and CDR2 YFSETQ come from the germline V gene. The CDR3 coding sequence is TGCGCCAGCAGCGTGGACCGACAGGATCTAGGAGCCTACGAGCAGTACTTC. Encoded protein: CASSVDRQDLGAYEQYF.

The CDR3 nucleotides are TGTGCCAGCAGCCTTGTTAGCGGGTTGTACAATGAGCAGTTCTTC. Translated: CASSLVSGLYNEQFF. The rearrangement uses TRBV5-6 and TRBJ2-1, with 7 bases aligning to TRBD2. The CDR3 sequence is 15 residues long. J gave up 4 bases and V 4 bases, and 8 bases lay outside the gene matches. Germline V gene lookup returns CDR1 SGHDT and CDR2 YYEEEE.

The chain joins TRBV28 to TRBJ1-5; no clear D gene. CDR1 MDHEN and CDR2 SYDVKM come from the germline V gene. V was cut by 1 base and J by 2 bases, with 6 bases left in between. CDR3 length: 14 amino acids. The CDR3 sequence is CASSLSARNQPQHF. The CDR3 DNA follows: TGTGCCAGCAGTTTATCAGCTCGCAATCAGCCCCAGCATTTT. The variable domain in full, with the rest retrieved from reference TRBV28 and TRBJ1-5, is DVKVTQSSRYLVKRTGEKVFLECVQDMDHENMFWYRQDPGLGLRLIYFSYDVKMKEKGDIPEGYSVSREKKERFSLILESASTNQTSMYLCASSLSARNQPQHFGDGTRLSIL.

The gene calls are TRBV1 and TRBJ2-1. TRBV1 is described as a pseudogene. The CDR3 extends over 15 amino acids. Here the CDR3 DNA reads TGCACCAGCAGCCAGGGACGGGGCGGGTACAATGAGCAGTTCTTC. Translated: CTSSQGRGGYNEQFF.

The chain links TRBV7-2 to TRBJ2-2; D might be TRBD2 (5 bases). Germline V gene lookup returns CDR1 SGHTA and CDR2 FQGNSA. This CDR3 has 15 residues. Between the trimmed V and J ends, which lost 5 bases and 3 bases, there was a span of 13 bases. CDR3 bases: TGTGCCAGCAGCCTATTTGGCGGGCACACCGGGGAGCTGTTTTTT. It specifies CASSLFGGHTGELFF. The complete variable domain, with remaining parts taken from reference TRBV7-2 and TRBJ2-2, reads GAGVSQSPSNKVTEKGKDVELRCDPISGHTALYWYRQSLGQGLEFLIYFQGNSAPDKSGLPSDRFSAERTGGSVSTLTIQRTQQEDSAVYLCASSLFGGHTGELFFGEGSRLTVL.

The CDR3 DNA reads TGCGCCAGCAGCTTGGTCTCCGGGACAGCAAACTATGGCTACACCTTC. Residues: CASSLVSGTANYGYTF. The chain has TRBV5-1 and TRBJ1-2, with TRBD1 matching over 7 bases. With 0 bases clipped from V and 2 bases from J, the junction kept 7 bases outside the gene matches. CDR1 is SGHRS and CDR2 is YFSETQ in the germline V gene. This CDR3 has 16 residues.

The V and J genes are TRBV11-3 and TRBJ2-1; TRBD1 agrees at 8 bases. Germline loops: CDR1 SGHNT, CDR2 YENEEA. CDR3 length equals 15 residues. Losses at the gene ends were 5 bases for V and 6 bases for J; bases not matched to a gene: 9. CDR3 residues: CASSPGQGRGNEQFF. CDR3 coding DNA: TGTGCCAGCAGCCCAGGACAGGGAAGGGGCAATGAGCAGTTCTTC.

As DNA, the CDR3 is TGTGCCACAGGATTGCCTACCTACGAGCAGTACTTC. The encoded protein is CATGLPTYEQYF. The chain has TRBV28 and TRBJ2-7; no definite D call. There are 12 residues in the CDR3. Germline values: CDR1 MDHEN, CDR2 SYDVKM. Trimming stripped 10 bases from V and 2 bases from J, with 12 bases between.

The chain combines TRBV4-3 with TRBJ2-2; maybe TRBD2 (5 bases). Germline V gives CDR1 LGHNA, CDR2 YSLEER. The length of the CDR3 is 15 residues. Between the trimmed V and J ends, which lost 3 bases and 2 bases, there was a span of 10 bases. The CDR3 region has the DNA TGCGCCAGCAGCCACGGCCGGGGAAACACCGGGGAGCTGTTTTTT. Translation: CASSHGRGNTGELFF.